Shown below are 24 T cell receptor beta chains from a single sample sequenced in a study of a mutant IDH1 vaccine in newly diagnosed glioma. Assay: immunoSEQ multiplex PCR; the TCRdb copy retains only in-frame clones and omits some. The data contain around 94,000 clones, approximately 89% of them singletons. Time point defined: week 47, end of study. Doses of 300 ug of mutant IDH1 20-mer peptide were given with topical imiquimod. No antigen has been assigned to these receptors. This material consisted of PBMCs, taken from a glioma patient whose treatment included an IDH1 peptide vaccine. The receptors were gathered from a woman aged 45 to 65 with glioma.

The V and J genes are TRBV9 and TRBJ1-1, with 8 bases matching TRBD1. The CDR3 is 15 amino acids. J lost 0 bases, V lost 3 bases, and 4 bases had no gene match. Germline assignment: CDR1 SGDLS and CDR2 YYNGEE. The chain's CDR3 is CASSATGGLNTEAFF. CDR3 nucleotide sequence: TGTGCCAGCAGCGCCACAGGGGGTCTGAACACTGAAGCTTTCTTT. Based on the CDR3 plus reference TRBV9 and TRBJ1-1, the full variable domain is DSGVTQTPKHLITATGQRVTLRCSPRSGDLSVYWYQQSLDQGLQFLIQYYNGEERAKGNILERFSAQQFPDLHSELNLSSLELGDSALYFCASSATGGLNTEAFFGQGTRLTVV.

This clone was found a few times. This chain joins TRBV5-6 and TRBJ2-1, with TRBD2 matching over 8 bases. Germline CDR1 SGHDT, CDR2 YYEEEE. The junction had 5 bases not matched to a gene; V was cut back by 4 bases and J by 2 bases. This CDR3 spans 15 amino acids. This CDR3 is CASSRSGNPYNEQFF. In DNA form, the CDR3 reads TGTGCCAGCAGCCGTAGCGGGAACCCCTACAATGAGCAGTTCTTC.

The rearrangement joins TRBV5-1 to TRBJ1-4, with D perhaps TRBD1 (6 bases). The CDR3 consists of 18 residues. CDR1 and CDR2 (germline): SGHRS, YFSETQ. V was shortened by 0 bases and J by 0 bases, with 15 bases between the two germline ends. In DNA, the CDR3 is TGCGCCAGCAGCTTGGTTCAGGGGCTACTTGCAACTAATGAAAAACTGTTTTTT. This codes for CASSLVQGLLATNEKLFF. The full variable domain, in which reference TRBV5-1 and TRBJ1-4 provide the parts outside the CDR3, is KAGVTQTPRYLIKTRGQQVTLSCSPISGHRSVSWYQQTPGQGLQFLFEYFSETQRNKGNFPGRFSGRQFSNSRSEMNVSTLELGDSALYLCASSLVQGLLATNEKLFFGSGTQLSVL.

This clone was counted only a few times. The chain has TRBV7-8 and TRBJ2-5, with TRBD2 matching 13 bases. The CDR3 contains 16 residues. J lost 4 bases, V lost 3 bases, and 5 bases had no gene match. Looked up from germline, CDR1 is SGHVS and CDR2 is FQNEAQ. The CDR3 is CASSFTSGGGLETQYF. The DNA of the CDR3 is TGTGCCAGCAGCTTCACTAGCGGGGGGGGGTTAGAGACCCAGTACTTC.

The CDR3 sequence: CASSLRAEDTQYF. The CDR3, as DNA: TGTGCCAGCAGCTTAAGGGCGGAGGATACGCAGTATTTT. The chain carries TRBV7-3 and TRBJ2-3; D unclear. Deletions cut 1 base from V and 6 bases from J, with 8 bases between. The CDR3 runs to 13 residues. From germline, CDR1 is SGHTA and CDR2 FQGTGA.

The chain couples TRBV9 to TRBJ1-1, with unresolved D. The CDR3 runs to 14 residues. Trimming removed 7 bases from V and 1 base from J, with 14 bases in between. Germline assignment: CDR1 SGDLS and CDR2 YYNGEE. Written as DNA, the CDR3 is TGTGCCAGCTCGGCCGGGCAGCCGAACACTGAAGCTTTCTTT. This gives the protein CASSAGQPNTEAFF.

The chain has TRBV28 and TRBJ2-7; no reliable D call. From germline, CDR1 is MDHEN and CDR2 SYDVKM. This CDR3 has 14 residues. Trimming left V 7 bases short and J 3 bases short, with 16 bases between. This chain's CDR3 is CASNRLATGYEQYF. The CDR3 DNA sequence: TGTGCCAGCAACCGTCTGGCCACGGGCTACGAGCAGTACTTC.

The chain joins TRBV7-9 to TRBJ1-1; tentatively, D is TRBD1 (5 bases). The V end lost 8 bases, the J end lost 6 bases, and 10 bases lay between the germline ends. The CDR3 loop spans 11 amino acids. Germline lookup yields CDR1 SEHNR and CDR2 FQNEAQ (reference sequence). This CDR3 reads CASRPRAEAFF. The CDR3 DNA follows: TGTGCCAGCCGCCCCAGGGCTGAAGCTTTCTTT.

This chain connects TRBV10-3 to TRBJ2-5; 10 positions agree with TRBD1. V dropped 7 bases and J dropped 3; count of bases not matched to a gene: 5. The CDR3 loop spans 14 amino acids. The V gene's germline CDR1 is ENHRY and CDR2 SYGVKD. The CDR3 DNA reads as TGTGCCATCAAGGCCGGGACAGGGGAAGAGACCCAGTACTTC. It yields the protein CAIKAGTGEETQYF.

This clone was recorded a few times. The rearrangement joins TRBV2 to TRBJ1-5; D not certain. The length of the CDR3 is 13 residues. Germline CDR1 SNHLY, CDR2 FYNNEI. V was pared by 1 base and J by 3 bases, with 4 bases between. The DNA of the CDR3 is TGTGCCAGCAGTGAAGGGCACAATCAGCCCCAGCATTTT. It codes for CASSEGHNQPQHF.

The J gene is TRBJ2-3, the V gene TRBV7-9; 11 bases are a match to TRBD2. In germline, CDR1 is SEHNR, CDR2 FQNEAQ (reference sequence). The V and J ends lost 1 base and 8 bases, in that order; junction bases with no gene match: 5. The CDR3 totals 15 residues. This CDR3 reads CASSLVVTSGATQYF. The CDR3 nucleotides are TGTGCCAGCAGCTTAGTCGTGACTAGCGGGGCTACGCAGTATTTT.

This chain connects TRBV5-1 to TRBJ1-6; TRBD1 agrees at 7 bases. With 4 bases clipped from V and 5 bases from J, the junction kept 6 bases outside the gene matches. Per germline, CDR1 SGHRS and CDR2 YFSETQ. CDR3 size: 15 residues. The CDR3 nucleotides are TGCGCCAGCAGCGAGCGACAGGGAAATAATTCACCCCTCCACTTT. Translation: CASSERQGNNSPLHF. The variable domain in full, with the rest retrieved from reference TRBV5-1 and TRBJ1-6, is KAGVTQTPRYLIKTRGQQVTLSCSPISGHRSVSWYQQTPGQGLQFLFEYFSETQRNKGNFPGRFSGRQFSNSRSEMNVSTLELGDSALYLCASSERQGNNSPLHFGNGTRLTVT.

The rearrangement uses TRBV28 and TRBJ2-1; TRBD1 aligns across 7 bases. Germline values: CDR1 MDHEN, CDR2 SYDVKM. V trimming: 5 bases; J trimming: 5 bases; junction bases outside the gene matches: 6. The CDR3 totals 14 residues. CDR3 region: CASSVGGLNNEQFF. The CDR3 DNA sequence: TGTGCCAGCAGTGTAGGGGGCCTTAACAATGAGCAGTTCTTC.

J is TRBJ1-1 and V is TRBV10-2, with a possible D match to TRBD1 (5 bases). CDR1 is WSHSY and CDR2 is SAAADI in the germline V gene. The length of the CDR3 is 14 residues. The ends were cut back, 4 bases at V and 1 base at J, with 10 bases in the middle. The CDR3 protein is CASSVPGPNTEAFF. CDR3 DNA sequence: TGCGCCAGCAGTGTTCCAGGGCCGAACACTGAAGCTTTCTTT.

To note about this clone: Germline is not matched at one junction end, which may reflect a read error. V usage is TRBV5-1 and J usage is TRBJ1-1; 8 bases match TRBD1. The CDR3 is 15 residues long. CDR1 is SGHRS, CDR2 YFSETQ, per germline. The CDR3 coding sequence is TGCGCCAGCAGCACCTTACAGGGGGTGAAAACTGAAGCTTTCTTT. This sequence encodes CASSTLQGVKTEAFF.

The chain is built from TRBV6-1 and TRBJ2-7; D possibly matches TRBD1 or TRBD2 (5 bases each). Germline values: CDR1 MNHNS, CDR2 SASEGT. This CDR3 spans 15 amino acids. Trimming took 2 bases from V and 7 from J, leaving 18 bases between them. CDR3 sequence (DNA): TGTGCCAGCAGTGAAATGGGACCTTCGGCGAGGGAGCAGTACTTC. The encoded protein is CASSEMGPSAREQYF.

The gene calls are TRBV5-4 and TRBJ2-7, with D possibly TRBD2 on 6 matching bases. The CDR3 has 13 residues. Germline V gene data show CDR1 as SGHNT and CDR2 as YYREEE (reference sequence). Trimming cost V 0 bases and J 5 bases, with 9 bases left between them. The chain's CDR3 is CASSLAGRDEQYF. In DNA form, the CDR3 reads TGTGCCAGCAGCTTGGCCGGGAGAGACGAGCAGTACTTC.

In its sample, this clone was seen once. The CDR3 region has the DNA TGTGCCAGCAGCGTAGCTCAGTACTATGGCTACACCTTC. Residues: CASSVAQYYGYTF. The V gene is TRBV9, the J gene TRBJ1-2; D not certain. Looked up from germline, CDR1 is SGDLS and CDR2 is YYNGEE. The V end lost 0 bases, the J end lost 3 bases, and 6 bases lay between the germline ends. This CDR3 has 13 residues.

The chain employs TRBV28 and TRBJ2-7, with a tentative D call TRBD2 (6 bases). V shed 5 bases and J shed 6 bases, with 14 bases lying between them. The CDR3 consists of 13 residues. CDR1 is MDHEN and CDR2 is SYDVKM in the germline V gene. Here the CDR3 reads CASSPHGGREQYF. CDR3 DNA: TGTGCCAGCAGTCCCCACGGGGGTCGCGAGCAGTACTTC.

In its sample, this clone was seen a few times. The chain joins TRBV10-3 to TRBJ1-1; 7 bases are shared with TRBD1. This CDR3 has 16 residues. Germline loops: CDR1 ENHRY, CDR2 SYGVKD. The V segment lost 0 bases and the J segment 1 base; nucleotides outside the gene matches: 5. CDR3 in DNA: TGTGCCATCAGTGAGTCTTGGACAGGCCAGAACACTGAAGCTTTCTTT. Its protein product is CAISESWTGQNTEAFF.

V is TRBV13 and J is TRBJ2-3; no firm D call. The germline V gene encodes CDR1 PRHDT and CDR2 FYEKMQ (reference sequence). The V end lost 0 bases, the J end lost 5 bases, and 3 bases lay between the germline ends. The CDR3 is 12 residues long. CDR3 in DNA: TGTGCCAGCAGCTTAGGGGGAGATACGCAGTATTTT. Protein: CASSLGGDTQYF.

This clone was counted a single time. DNA of the CDR3: TGTGCCAGCAAAAGACCGGGGGCGCGGTACTATGGCTACACCTTC. This encodes CASKRPGARYYGYTF. The chain employs TRBV28 and TRBJ1-2; perhaps TRBD1 as D (6 bases). Germline V gene lookup returns CDR1 MDHEN and CDR2 SYDVKM. V dropped 7 bases and J dropped 3 bases, with 18 bases sitting between them. The CDR3 covers 15 residues.

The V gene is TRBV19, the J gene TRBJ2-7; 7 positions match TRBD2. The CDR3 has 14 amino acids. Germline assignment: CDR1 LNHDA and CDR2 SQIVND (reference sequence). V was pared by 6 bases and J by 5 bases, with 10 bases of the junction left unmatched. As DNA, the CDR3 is TGTGCCAGTAGGTTCGAGACTAGCCGCGACGAGCAGTACTTC. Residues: CASRFETSRDEQYF.

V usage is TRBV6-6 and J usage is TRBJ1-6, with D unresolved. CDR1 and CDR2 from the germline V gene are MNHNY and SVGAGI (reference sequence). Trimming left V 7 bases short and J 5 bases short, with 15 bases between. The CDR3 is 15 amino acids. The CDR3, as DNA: TGTGCCAGCACCGACGCGGGAATGCATAATTCACCCCTCCACTTT. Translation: CASTDAGMHNSPLHF.